This T cell receptor (beta chain) was captured by sequencing in a study of blood T cell repertoires in COVID-19. Background on the study: COVID-19 samples collected from the United States, Italy and Spain covered acute and convalescent phases.

The CDR3 extends over 15 amino acids. TCRdb keeps only in-frame clones here, not all; method: immunoSEQ multiplex PCR. The sample records roughly 35,000 clones, around 84% being singletons. This TCR was recovered from an elderly man with acute or convalescent COVID-19. Sequences were obtained from peripheral blood. The V gene is TRBV21-1, the J gene TRBJ1-3. TRBV21-1 counts as a pseudogene. The CDR3 protein is CASSHQRRVRNTIYF. CDR3 nucleotide sequence: TGTGCCAGCAGCCACCAGAGGAGGGTTAGAAACACCATATATTTT.